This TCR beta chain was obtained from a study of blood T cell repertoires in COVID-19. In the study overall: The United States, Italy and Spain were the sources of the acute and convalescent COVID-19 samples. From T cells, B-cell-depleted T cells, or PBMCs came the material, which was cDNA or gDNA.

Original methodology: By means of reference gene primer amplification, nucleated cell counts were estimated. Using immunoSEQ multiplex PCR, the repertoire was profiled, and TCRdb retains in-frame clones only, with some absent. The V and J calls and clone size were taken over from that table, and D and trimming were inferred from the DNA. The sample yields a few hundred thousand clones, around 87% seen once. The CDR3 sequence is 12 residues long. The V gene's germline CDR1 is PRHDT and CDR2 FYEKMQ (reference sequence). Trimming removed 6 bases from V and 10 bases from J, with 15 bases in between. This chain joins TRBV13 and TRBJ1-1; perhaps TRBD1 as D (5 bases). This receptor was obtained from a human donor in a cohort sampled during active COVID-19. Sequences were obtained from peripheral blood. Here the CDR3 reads CASRTGGGTAFF. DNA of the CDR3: TGTGCCAGCAGGACGGGTGGCGGGACAGCTTTCTTT. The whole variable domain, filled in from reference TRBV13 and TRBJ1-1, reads AAGVIQSPRHLIKEKRETATLKCYPIPRHDTVYWYQQGPGQDPQFLISFYEKMQSDKGSIPDRFSAQQFSDYHSELNMSSLELGDSALYFCASRTGGGTAFFGQGTRLTVV.